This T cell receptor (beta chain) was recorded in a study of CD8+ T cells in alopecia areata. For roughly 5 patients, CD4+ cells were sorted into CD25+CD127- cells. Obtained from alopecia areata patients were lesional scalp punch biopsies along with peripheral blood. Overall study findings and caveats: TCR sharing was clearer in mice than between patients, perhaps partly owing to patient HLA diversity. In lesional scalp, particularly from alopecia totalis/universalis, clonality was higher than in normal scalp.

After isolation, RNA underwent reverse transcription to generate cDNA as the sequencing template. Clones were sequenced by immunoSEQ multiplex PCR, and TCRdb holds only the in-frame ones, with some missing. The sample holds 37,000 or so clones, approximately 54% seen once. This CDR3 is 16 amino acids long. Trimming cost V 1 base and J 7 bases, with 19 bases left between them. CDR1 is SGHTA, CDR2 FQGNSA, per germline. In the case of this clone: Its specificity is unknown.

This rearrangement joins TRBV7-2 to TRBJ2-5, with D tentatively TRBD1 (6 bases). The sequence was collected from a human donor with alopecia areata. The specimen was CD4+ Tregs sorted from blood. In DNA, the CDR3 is TGTGCCAGCAGCTTAGTAGTGGTCGGGACACGAGGGACCCAGTACTTC. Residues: CASSLVVVGTRGTQYF.